This TCR beta chain was documented in a study of T cells in localized non-small cell lung cancer. V dropped 5 bases and J dropped 0; count of bases not matched to a gene: 9. CDR3 length: 19 amino acids. Germline CDR1 and CDR2: SGDLS and YYNGEE. Only a few counts were recorded for this clone. What it binds is unknown. General study points: In adjacent lung appeared a median about 57 of the top 100 tumor clones. Sequencing was limited to one tumor region, leaving the possibility of heterogeneity open.

Assay used: immunoSEQ multiplex PCR; TCRdb lists only in-frame clones, some missing. The repertoire holds roughly 2,000 clones, with roughly 25% as singletons. The sequencing used normal lung tissue next to the tumor, collected before any cancer treatment. The chain has TRBV9 and TRBJ2-6; the match to TRBD2 covers 12 bases. The source is a female donor aged 60 or older with stage III squamous cell lung carcinoma. This CDR3 reads CASRTSTSGRVSGANVLTF. The CDR3 DNA follows: TGTGCCAGCAGGACCTCGACTAGCGGGAGAGTCTCTGGGGCCAACGTCCTGACTTTC.